The 8 T cell receptor beta chains listed next were all sequenced from one sample in a study of blood T cells in healthy people across ages. A sample-barcoded 5' primer and a J-beta primer mix were used in a second PCR of about 7 to 12 cycles. TCRdb reprocessed the 5' RACE reads with MiXCR, giving one entry per CDR3 protein. The sample comprises hundreds of thousands of distinct CDR3 sequences, 40% to 45% of which are singletons, and roughly 19% rests with the top ten. Material: blood. These receptors were obtained from a woman between 55 and 75 years old in good health.

This clonotype was counted ten times or more. The V call is TRBV29-1, the J call TRBJ2-5; tentative D call: TRBD2 (5 bases). Germline V gives CDR1 SQVTM, CDR2 ANQGSEA. V lost 4 bases and J 3 bases, leaving 12 bases between the germline ends. The CDR3 loop spans 13 amino acids. The CDR3 is CSVAAASEETQYF. The CDR3 nucleotides read TGCAGCGTTGCAGCGGCATCGGAAGAGACCCAGTACTTC.

V is TRBV30 and J is TRBJ1-5; D is unresolved. Trimming cost V 2 bases and J 3 bases, with 14 bases left between them. CDR3 length: 15 residues. Germline V gives CDR1 GTSNPN, CDR2 SVGIG (reference sequence). The CDR3 reads CAWSNLGLYNQPQHF. CDR3 DNA: TGTGCCTGGAGTAACCTAGGACTGTACAATCAGCCCCAGCATTTT.

In its sample, this clonotype was seen many times. The rearrangement links TRBV4-2 to TRBJ1-2; 7 bases are a match to TRBD1. Per germline, CDR1 LGHNA and CDR2 YNFKEQ. The CDR3 has 15 residues. The junction had 9 bases not matched to a gene; V was cut back by 1 base and J by 7 bases. DNA of the CDR3: TGTGCCAGCAGCCAAGTTAGGGGGCGAGACTCTGGCTACACCTTC. It codes for CASSQVRGRDSGYTF.

The V call is TRBV14, the J call TRBJ2-1; a weak D match, TRBD1 (5 bases). The germline V and J ends were trimmed by 5 bases and 10 bases, with 9 bases remaining between them. CDR1 and CDR2 from the germline V gene are SGHDN and FVKESK. This CDR3 spans 11 amino acids. Here the CDR3 reads CASSDSREQFF. As DNA, the CDR3 is TGTGCCAGCAGCGACAGCCGAGAGCAGTTCTTC.

This clonotype was detected many times. The chain carries TRBV4-1 and TRBJ2-5; D possibly corresponds to TRBD1 (7 bases). CDR1 MGHRA and CDR2 YSYEKL come from the germline V gene. V was trimmed by 0 bases and J by 2 bases, leaving 10 bases between them. The CDR3 totals 15 residues. CDR3 loop: CASSQEQGRQETQYF. The CDR3 DNA follows: TGCGCCAGCAGCCAAGAACAGGGGAGGCAAGAGACCCAGTACTTC.

This clonotype came up many times. The chain is built from TRBV7-2 and TRBJ2-5; either TRBD1 or TRBD2 may supply D (5 bases each). CDR3 length: 14 amino acids. Germline CDR1 is SGHTA and CDR2 is FQGNSA. With 0 bases removed from V and 2 bases from J, the gap between germline ends came to 7 bases. The CDR3 spells CASSLAGPQETQYF. The DNA of the CDR3 is TGTGCCAGCAGCTTAGCGGGACCGCAAGAGACCCAGTACTTC.

The J gene is TRBJ1-2, the V gene TRBV30; D not certain. Germline assignment: CDR1 GTSNPN and CDR2 SVGIG (reference sequence). V lost 2 bases, J lost 5 bases, and 15 bases lay in between. This CDR3 contains 14 residues. The DNA of the CDR3 is TGTGCCTGGAGTCCCCTAGGAACAGCTTATGGCTACACCTTC. Translated: CAWSPLGTAYGYTF.

This CDR3 is CASSQDRLTEQYF. Written as DNA, the CDR3 is TGTGCCAGCAGCCAAGATCGACTAACGGAGCAGTACTTC. This chain links TRBV3-1 with TRBJ2-7; D might be TRBD2 (5 bases). V lost 0 bases to trimming and J lost 7 bases, with 10 bases between them. CDR3 length: 13 residues. Germline V gives CDR1 LGHDT, CDR2 YNNKEL (reference sequence).